These T cell receptor beta chains were read from a single sample in a study of T cells after yellow fever vaccination. TCRdb reprocessed the 5' RACE reads via MiXCR and lists one record per CDR3 protein. This sample has over 150,000 distinct CDR3 sequences, with 6% to 7.5% found just once. The sample consisted of CD4+ T cells sorted from PBMCs, taken 4 to 5 days after the first yellow fever vaccination. All receptors derive from a man aged 18-30 years who received the YFV17D yellow fever vaccine. Each CDR3 is given with its conserved first and last residue. Each record gives: CDR3 length, J gene, V gene, D gene, clone size, CDR3 DNA, CDR3 protein. D genes are given only for firm matches. Some rows mark clone size as missing; the rest say once, few, many or name a class of expanded clone.

>16|TRBJ1-3|TRBV7-2|.|many
TGTGCCAGCAGCCAAAGCACCGCAGGGTCTGGAAACACCATATATTTT
CASSQSTAGSGNTIYF
>17|TRBJ2-7|TRBV4-3|TRBD2|many
TGCGCCAGCAGCCAAGACGAGCGGGGGGCGAGCTCCTACGAGCAGTACTTC
CASSQDERGASSYEQYF
>13|TRBJ2-3|TRBV20-1|.|few
TGCAGTGCTAGAGGGGCAGAGACAGATACGCAGTATTTT
CSARGAETDTQYF
>15|TRBJ1-6|TRBV7-9|TRBD1|.
TGTGCCAGCAGCTTGCCGGACAGGGATAATTCACCCCTCCACTTT
CASSLPDRDNSPLHF
>13|TRBJ2-7|TRBV12-3/TRBV12-4|.|.
TGTGCCAGCAGTTTAGGCGGGGCGGCTTGGCAGTACTTC
CASSLGGAAWQYF
>16|TRBJ2-3|TRBV5-1|.|many
TGCGCCAGCAGCCGTTACTCGGACTCCCTCGGGGATACGCAGTATTTT
CASSRYSDSLGDTQYF
>17|TRBJ2-1|TRBV4-2|TRBD2|.
TGTGCCAGCAGCCAGGGACTAGCGACTAGCTCCTACAATGAGCAGTTCTTC
CASSQGLATSSYNEQFF
>17|TRBJ2-6|TRBV11-1|TRBD2|.
TGTGCCAGCAGCTTAGAAGGACTAGCAGCCGGGGCCAAGGTCCTGACTTTC
CASSLEGLAAGAKVLTF
>15|TRBJ1-5|TRBV7-2|TRBD1|many
TGTGCCAGCAGCCCAGGACAGGGGGCCTATCAGCCCCAGCATTTT
CASSPGQGAYQPQHF
>14|TRBJ1-2|TRBV7-2|.|many
TGTGCCAGCAGCTTAATTGAGGCAGCGTATGGCTACACCTTC
CASSLIEAAYGYTF
>15|TRBJ2-3|TRBV4-3|.|few
TGCGCCAGCAGCCAAGTTTTGGCAGGCGGGGATACGCAGTATTTT
CASSQVLAGGDTQYF
>14|TRBJ1-2|TRBV7-3|.|.
TGTGCCAGCAGCCAGGCAGGGGCGTTTGATGGCTACACCTTC
CASSQAGAFDGYTF
>14|TRBJ1-2|TRBV20-1|.|few
TGCAGTGCTAGCGCGGCGGGCGGGATTTATGGCTACACCTTC
CSASAAGGIYGYTF
>15|TRBJ2-5|TRBV18|.|few
TGTGCCAGCTCACCTAATCAGGGGACACAAGAGACCCAGTACTTC
CASSPNQGTQETQYF
>13|TRBJ1-5|TRBV20-1|TRBD1|few
TGCAGTGCCCAAGGACAGGCGTATCAGCCCCAGCATTTT
CSAQGQAYQPQHF
>16|TRBJ1-1|TRBV20-1|.|many
TGCAGTGCTAGAGTGATAGGGCCATGGGGGAACACTGAAGCTTTCTTT
CSARVIGPWGNTEAFF
>13|TRBJ2-3|TRBV6-1|.|.
TGTGCCAGCAGTGAATTGAGGGAAGATACGCAGTATTTT
CASSELREDTQYF
>13|TRBJ1-2|TRBV6-6|.|.
TGTGCCAGCAGACAGGGTGTAGGGGGAGGCTACACCTTC
CASRQGVGGGYTF
>13|TRBJ2-3|TRBV4-3|.|many
TGCGCCAGCAGCCGTGGGGGTAAAGATACGCAGTATTTT
CASSRGGKDTQYF
>14|TRBJ2-3|TRBV2|.|few
TGTGCCAGCAGTGACGCCGCTAGCACAGATACGCAGTATTTT
CASSDAASTDTQYF
>13|TRBJ2-3|TRBV4-3|.|.
TGCGCCAGCAGCCTGAGCGTCACAGATACGCAGTATTTT
CASSLSVTDTQYF
>13|TRBJ2-1|TRBV19|.|many
TGTGCCAGTAGTATCGAAAGATACAATGAGCAGTTCTTC
CASSIERYNEQFF
>22|TRBJ1-3|TRBV4-1|.|few
TGCGCCAGCAGCCTACTAATCCCGGGGCAGGGAGCCCCGAGCAGTTCTGGAAACACCATATATTTT
CASSLLIPGQGAPSSSGNTIYF
>15|TRBJ2-5|TRBV3-1|TRBD2|many
TGTGCCAGCAGCCCTTTTACTAGCGGGGTGGAGACCCAGTACTTC
CASSPFTSGVETQYF
>14|TRBJ2-3|TRBV9|.|many
TGTGCCAGCAGCGTAGCAGGGGACGCAGATACGCAGTATTTT
CASSVAGDADTQYF
>17|TRBJ2-5|TRBV5-1|TRBD2|.
TGCGCCAGCAGCCCGGGGACTAGCGGGGGGGCCCTGGAGACCCAGTACTTC
CASSPGTSGGALETQYF
>16|TRBJ1-6|TRBV3-1|TRBD1|few
TGTGCCAGCAGCCAAGATAGGGGGACAGGGGTATCACCCCTCCACTTT
CASSQDRGTGVSPLHF
>12|TRBJ1-1|TRBV11-1|.|many
TGTGCCAGCACGGGGGGGAGGACTGAAGCTTTCTTT
CASTGGRTEAFF
>16|TRBJ2-3|TRBV12-3/TRBV12-4|TRBD2|once
TGTGCCACTATTCTCATAGCGGGGTCTAACACAGATACGCAGTATTTT
CATILIAGSNTDTQYF
>13|TRBJ1-6|TRBV28|.|few
TGTGCCAGCAACGACAGAAGGGATTCACCCCTCCACTTT
CASNDRRDSPLHF
>19|TRBJ2-2|TRBV6-5|TRBD1|few
TGTGCCAGCAGTTACTCGTTGAATTCCCAGGGGGCGCGTATCGGGGAGCTGTTTTTT
CASSYSLNSQGARIGELFF
>14|TRBJ1-5|TRBV6-1|TRBD1|many
TGTGCCAGCGAGCAGGGGGCGAGCAATCAGCCCCAGCATTTT
CASEQGASNQPQHF
>15|TRBJ2-1|TRBV7-7|.|many
TGTGCCAGCAGCTTTGGCGGGGTATTTGGCAATGAGCAGTTCTTC
CASSFGGVFGNEQFF
>16|TRBJ2-7|TRBV18|TRBD1|many
TGTGCCAGCTCACCATTAACGGGACAGGTTTCCTACGAGCAGTACTTC
CASSPLTGQVSYEQYF
>15|TRBJ1-3|TRBV5-1|.|many
TGCGCCAGCAGCCGTGACGGGGTCCCCGGAAACACCATATATTTT
CASSRDGVPGNTIYF
>13|TRBJ2-6|TRBV30|.|many
TGTGCCTGGAGTAACGGAGGGGCCAACGTCCTGACTTTC
CAWSNGGANVLTF